These T cell receptor beta chains were read from a single sample in a study of OX40 agonist ivuxolimab in advanced cancers. Clones were read by immunoSEQ multiplex PCR, and TCRdb kept only the in-frame ones, dropping some. The data hold about 99,000 clones, with approximately 95% observed a single time. The material was CD4+ or CD8+ T cells sorted from blood, obtained in a trial of the OX40 agonist ivuxolimab. The receptor source for this set is an adult with an advanced solid tumor such as melanoma, head and neck, liver or kidney cancer. The CDR3 runs from the conserved cysteine through the conserved F or W. A D gene is named only where the DNA matches it firmly. For some rows the clone size is stated as once, few or many, or as a class when expanded; others skip it.

D gene	V gene	J gene	clone size	CDR3 protein	CDR3 DNA
NA	TRBV7-9	TRBJ1-1	NA	CASSRTGSLTEAFF	TGTGCCAGCAGCCGTACAGGGTCGCTAACTGAAGCTTTCTTT
NA	TRBV6-1	TRBJ1-5	NA	CASSDGVGQPQHF	TGTGCCAGCAGTGATGGGGTGGGACAGCCCCAGCATTTT
TRBD1	TRBV4-3	TRBJ1-5	NA	CASSQTGTGGNQPQHF	TGCGCCAGCAGCCAAACCGGGACAGGGGGGAATCAGCCCCAGCATTTT
NA	TRBV6-6	TRBJ2-3	NA	CASSYLGQGTDTQYF	TGTGCCAGCAGTTACTTAGGGCAGGGCACAGATACGCAGTATTTT
TRBD2	TRBV25-1	TRBJ2-1	NA	CASGLAGAGNEQFF	TGTGCCAGTGGCCTAGCGGGAGCTGGGAATGAGCAGTTCTTC
NA	TRBV19	TRBJ2-1	once	CASSIVKDTQLRYNEQFF	TGTGCCAGTAGTATTGTGAAGGACACCCAGTTAAGATACAATGAGCAGTTCTTC
NA	TRBV7-9	TRBJ2-5	NA	CASSLPGQETQYF	TGTGCCAGCAGCTTACCGGGCCAAGAGACCCAGTACTTC
NA	TRBV5-1	TRBJ1-1	NA	CASSLAQLDGTEAFF	TGCGCCAGCAGCTTGGCTCAATTGGACGGCACTGAAGCTTTCTTT
NA	TRBV5-4	TRBJ2-3	NA	CASSSLGATDTQYF	TGTGCCAGCAGCTCCCTGGGCGCGACAGATACGCAGTATTTT
TRBD2	TRBV7-8	TRBJ2-5	once	CASSLGDGEGETQYF	TGTGCCAGCAGCTTAGGGGATGGGGAGGGAGAGACCCAGTACTTC
NA	TRBV6-1	TRBJ1-2	NA	CASSETPLDYGYTF	TGTGCCAGCAGTGAAACTCCCCTTGACTATGGCTACACCTTC
NA	TRBV28	TRBJ1-1	NA	CASSLSRTEMNTEAFF	TGTGCCAGCAGTTTATCCCGGACAGAAATGAACACTGAAGCTTTCTTT
TRBD1	TRBV19	TRBJ2-7	few	CASSDRATYEQYF	TGTGCCAGTTCGGACAGGGCCACCTACGAGCAGTACTTC
NA	TRBV4-1	TRBJ2-1	NA	CASSQHTIRDSYNEQFF	TGCGCCAGCAGCCAACATACAATCAGGGATTCCTACAATGAGCAGTTCTTC
NA	TRBV9	TRBJ2-4	NA	CASSVGRDNIQYF	TGTGCCAGCAGCGTAGGCAGGGATAACATTCAGTACTTC
TRBD1	TRBV4-1	TRBJ1-2	NA	CASSQDPGGGYMDGYTF	TGCGCCAGCAGCCAAGACCCAGGGGGGGGATATATGGATGGCTACACCTTC
NA	TRBV27	TRBJ2-3	NA	CASSLASFADTQYF	TGTGCCAGCTCCCTTGCGAGTTTCGCAGATACGCAGTATTTT
TRBD1	TRBV19	TRBJ2-1	NA	CASSIRDSNEQFF	TGTGCCAGTAGTATCCGGGACAGCAATGAGCAGTTCTTC
NA	TRBV2	TRBJ1-1	NA	CASSESQVMNTEAFF	TGTGCCAGCAGTGAATCCCAAGTCATGAACACTGAAGCTTTCTTT
NA	TRBV6-6	TRBJ1-5	NA	CASSYWAGEGQPQHF	TGTGCCAGCAGTTACTGGGCCGGGGAGGGTCAGCCCCAGCATTTT
NA	TRBV9	TRBJ2-2	NA	CASSVAGVGTGELFF	TGTGCCAGCAGCGTGGCGGGCGTGGGGACCGGGGAGCTGTTTTTT
NA	TRBV28	TRBJ1-2	few	CASTSPDGYTF	TGTGCCAGCACCTCCCCAGATGGCTACACCTTC
NA	TRBV2	TRBJ1-3	NA	CASSGRYYSGNTIYF	TGTGCCAGCAGTGGCCGTTACTACTCTGGAAACACCATATATTTT
NA	TRBV6-5	TRBJ1-1	NA	CASSFNTQGPSPEAFF	TGTGCCAGCAGTTTCAATACGCAAGGGCCTAGTCCTGAAGCTTTCTTT
NA	TRBV29-1	TRBJ2-4	NA	CSVVSNIQYF	TGCAGCGTTGTGTCGAACATTCAGTACTTC
NA	TRBV9	TRBJ2-3	NA	CASSPSGATDTQYF	TGTGCCAGCAGCCCCTCGGGGGCCACAGATACGCAGTATTTT
TRBD2	TRBV27	TRBJ2-3	NA	CASEPHWTSGRTDTQYF	TGTGCCAGCGAGCCTCACTGGACTAGCGGTCGCACAGATACGCAGTATTTT
NA	TRBV15	TRBJ2-1	NA	CATSRGTDSYNEQFF	TGTGCCACCAGCAGAGGTACTGACTCCTACAATGAGCAGTTCTTC
NA	TRBV19	TRBJ2-7	NA	CASAPSSYEQYF	TGTGCCAGCGCCCCCAGCTCCTACGAGCAGTACTTC
TRBD1	TRBV7-9	TRBJ1-1	NA	CASRDRGTEAFF	TGTGCCAGCAGAGACAGGGGAACTGAAGCTTTCTTT
TRBD1	TRBV19	TRBJ2-7	NA	CASSSTGGSYEQYF	TGTGCCAGTAGTTCGACAGGGGGGTCCTACGAGCAGTACTTC
NA	TRBV19	TRBJ2-1	NA	CASSIGESSYNEQFF	TGTGCCAGTAGTATCGGAGAGAGCTCCTACAATGAGCAGTTCTTC
NA	TRBV27	TRBJ2-7	NA	CASSRGATYEQYF	TGTGCCAGCAGTAGGGGGGCGACCTACGAGCAGTACTTC
NA	TRBV6-1	TRBJ2-3	NA	CASSEIRGNTDTQYF	TGTGCCAGCAGTGAAATAAGGGGAAACACAGATACGCAGTATTTT
NA	TRBV6-6	TRBJ1-2	NA	CASSPSTGNGYTF	TGTGCCAGCAGTCCTTCTACAGGGAATGGCTACACCTTC
NA	TRBV19	TRBJ1-3	NA	CASSSDGHSGNTIYF	TGTGCCAGTAGTTCAGACGGGCACTCTGGAAACACCATATATTTT
TRBD2	TRBV15	TRBJ2-2	NA	CATSRDARLAGGMGGELFF	TGTGCCACCAGCAGAGACGCTAGACTAGCGGGAGGTATGGGCGGGGAGCTGTTTTTT